This TCR beta chain emerged from a study of blood T cell repertoires in COVID-19. About the study: In each case, the material was cDNA or gDNA derived from T cells, B-cell-depleted T cells, or PBMCs.

In the original analysis: Estimated nucleated cell counts came from reference gene primer amplification. Clones were read by immunoSEQ multiplex PCR, and TCRdb kept only the in-frame ones, dropping some. The V and J calls and clone size are taken from that table; D and trimming were inferred from the DNA. The table shows tens of thousands of clones, with over 65% occurring only once. Germline loops: CDR1 MNHEY, CDR2 SVGAGI. Deletions cut 5 bases from V and 4 bases from J, with 11 bases between. The CDR3 is 13 amino acids. The chain recombines TRBV6-5 with TRBJ2-5; D not certain. Specimen: peripheral blood. The TCR comes from a human donor in a cohort sampled during active COVID-19. DNA of the CDR3: TGTGCCAGCAGTAGGCTAGTAGCAGAGACCCAGTACTTC. Translation: CASSRLVAETQYF.